The table lists the clone carrying this TCR beta chain with a few counts. Germline assignment: CDR1 LGHNA and CDR2 YNFKEQ. V shed 0 bases and J 4 bases; nucleotides not matched to a gene: 6. CDR3 length: 16 residues. This sample was taken from a study of T-cell memory formation after mild COVID-19. From the 5' RACE reads, TCRdb called clonotypes with MiXCR, one entry per CDR3 protein. The data contain about 270,000 distinct CDR3 sequences, around 16% of them singletons. The sequenced sample consisted of PBMCs or a T cell subset sorted from them (not recorded which). The rearrangement joins TRBV4-2 to TRBJ2-7; 10 bases are shared with TRBD2. This receptor was identified in a man in his late teens or twenties who had mild COVID-19 (a few samples of this study predate the infection). Cell type and time point are not known. CDR3 sequence (DNA): TGTGCCAGCAGCCAAGAGTTAGGACTAGCGGTATACGAGCAGTACTTC. Translating it yields CASSQELGLAVYEQYF.